The 23 T cell receptor beta chains below were found in one sample sequenced in a study of cytomegalovirus exposure and HLA in healthy donors. Primers for the PCR totalled 60 Vbeta and 13 Jbeta. Repertoires were generated with immunoSEQ multiplex PCR, while TCRdb's copy carries only in-frame clones and drops some. The sample yields approximately 150,000 clones, about 84% seen once. Sequencing was performed on PBMCs. All receptors derive from a man aged 50 to 59 in good health and CMV-seropositive.

The chain is built from TRBV10-3 and TRBJ2-3; TRBD1 matches 10 bases. The CDR3 extends over 15 amino acids. Losses at the gene ends were 4 bases for V and 3 bases for J; bases not matched to a gene: 4. Germline CDR1 is ENHRY and CDR2 is SYGVKD. The CDR3 DNA reads TGTGCCATCAGTGGCCGACAGGGGGCAACAGATACGCAGTATTTT. Translating it yields CAISGRQGATDTQYF.

The V and J genes are TRBV27 and TRBJ2-3, with TRBD2 identical over 8 bases. The germline V gene has CDR1 MNHEY and CDR2 SMNVEV (reference sequence). Losses at the gene ends were 5 bases for V and 3 bases for J; bases not matched to a gene: 22. The CDR3 is 20 amino acids. This CDR3 reads CASSRFARSSGVGVTDTQYF. The CDR3 DNA follows: TGTGCCAGCAGTCGATTCGCCCGGAGTAGCGGGGTTGGGGTAACAGATACGCAGTATTTT.

This clone was observed a handful of times. CDR3 region: CASSQDQGSTDTQYF. In DNA, the CDR3 is TGCGCCAGCAGCCAAGATCAGGGCAGCACAGATACGCAGTATTTT. V usage is TRBV4-3 and J usage is TRBJ2-3, with D possibly TRBD1 on 5 matching bases. The CDR3 extends over 15 amino acids. V lost 0 bases and J 0 bases, leaving 7 bases between the germline ends. CDR1 is LGHNA and CDR2 is YSLEER in the germline V gene.

V usage is TRBV9 and J usage is TRBJ2-5; 10 bases align to TRBD2. Germline CDR1 and CDR2: SGDLS and YYNGEE. CDR3 size: 14 residues. The junction had 4 bases not matched to a gene; V was cut back by 4 bases and J by 4 bases. DNA of the CDR3: TGTGCCAGCAGCACCAGCGGGGGGGCAGAGACCCAGTACTTC. Protein sequence: CASSTSGGAETQYF.

Worth noting for this clone: Compared with germline, one end of the junction differs, possibly owing to a read error. The J gene is TRBJ2-5, the V gene TRBV7-9; no definite D call. The CDR3 has 11 amino acids. Germline V CDR1 and CDR2: SEHNR, FQNEAQ (reference sequence). CDR3 DNA: TGTTCCAGCAGCTTCGGGGAGACCCAGTACTTC. This encodes CSSSFGETQYF.

The V and J genes are TRBV7-9 and TRBJ2-7; D possibly corresponds to TRBD1 (5 bases). The CDR3 is 16 residues long. V gave up 1 base and J gave up 2 bases, with 15 bases separating them. Germline assignment: CDR1 SEHNR and CDR2 FQNEAQ (reference sequence). The CDR3 DNA follows: TGTGCCAGCAGCTTAGGTCTGCCAGGGCAGACCTACGAGCAGTACTTC. Encoded protein: CASSLGLPGQTYEQYF. The full variable domain, completed using reference TRBV7-9 and TRBJ2-7, is DTGVSQNPRHKITKRGQNVTFRCDPISEHNRLYWYRQTLGQGPEFLTYFQNEAQLEKSRLLSDRFSAERPKGSFSTLEIQRTEQGDSAMYLCASSLGLPGQTYEQYFGPGTRLTVT.

The rearrangement uses TRBV6-6 and TRBJ1-2; the match to TRBD1 covers 9 bases. CDR1 and CDR2 (germline): MNHNY, SVGAGI (reference sequence). The CDR3 totals 15 residues. The V and J ends lost 6 bases and 2 bases, in that order; junction bases with no gene match: 7. This CDR3 reads CASSRGGTGNYGYTF. As DNA, the CDR3 is TGTGCCAGCAGCCGCGGGGGGACAGGGAACTATGGCTACACCTTC.

The table lists this clone with a count of one. The CDR3 does not close with the conserved phenylalanine or tryptophan, likely indicating a read error. V gene TRBV4-1 combines with J gene TRBJ1-5; 9 nucleotides match TRBD1. The CDR3 contains 17 residues. V lost 2 bases to trimming and J lost 6 bases; unmatched junction nucleotides: 11. From germline, CDR1 is MGHRA and CDR2 YSYEKL. The CDR3 spells CASSQTTDRGWGQPQHC. Written as DNA, the CDR3 is TGCGCCAGCAGCCAAACCACGGACAGGGGCTGGGGTCAGCCCCAGCATTGT.

This chain connects TRBV11-2 to TRBJ1-2; D is possibly TRBD1 (6 bases). Germline V gene sequence: CDR1 SGHAT, CDR2 FQNNGV. The CDR3 is 13 amino acids. Between the trimmed V and J ends, which lost 5 bases and 5 bases, there was a span of 12 bases. For the CDR3, the DNA is TGTGCCAGCAGCCCTGGGACATCATATGGCTACACCTTC. This sequence encodes CASSPGTSYGYTF.

This rearrangement joins TRBV25-1 to TRBJ2-5; 9 nucleotides line up with TRBD2. The CDR3 sequence is 13 residues long. V shed 6 bases, J shed 11 bases, and the junction held 10 bases outside the gene matches. The germline V gene has CDR1 MGHDK and CDR2 SYGVNS. This CDR3 reads CASRSGAGGEQYF. The CDR3, as DNA: TGTGCCAGCAGGTCCGGGGCGGGGGGGGAGCAGTACTTC. Supplemented by reference TRBV25-1 and TRBJ2-5, the full variable domain reads EADIYQTPRYLVIGTGKKITLECSQTMGHDKMYWYQQDPGMELHLIHYSYGVNSTEKGDLSSESTVSRIRTEHFPLTLESARPSHTSQYLCASRSGAGGEQYFGPGTRLLVL.

This rearrangement joins TRBV9 to TRBJ2-1; the match to TRBD2 covers 9 bases. Germline CDR1 reads SGDLS; CDR2 reads YYNGEE. The CDR3 has 15 residues. V shed 4 bases and J 7 bases; nucleotides not matched to a gene: 9. CDR3 bases: TGTGCCAGCAGCCCCCTAGCGGGAATGAGAAATGAGCAGTTCTTC. Translating gives CASSPLAGMRNEQFF.

The chain is built from TRBV13 and TRBJ1-2; 12 nucleotides align to TRBD1. Germline V gene data show CDR1 as PRHDT and CDR2 as FYEKMQ (reference sequence). The CDR3 runs 13 residues. The ends lost 5 bases at V and 8 bases at J; junction bases unmatched: 3. CDR3 nucleotide sequence: TGTGCCAGCAGCCTGGGACAGGGGGCAGGCTACACCTTC. This codes for CASSLGQGAGYTF.

The V call is TRBV11-1, the J call TRBJ1-1; D gene uncertain. CDR1 SGHAT and CDR2 FQDESV come from the germline V gene (reference sequence). Trimming pared 10 bases from V and 0 bases from J, leaving 9 bases between. The length of the CDR3 is 12 residues. The CDR3 sequence is CATKQMNTEAFF. The CDR3 DNA is TGTGCCACCAAACAGATGAACACTGAAGCTTTCTTT.

This clone was observed a handful of times. The chain joins TRBV18 to TRBJ2-3, with D perhaps matching TRBD2 (5 bases). Germline assignment: CDR1 KGHSH and CDR2 LQKENI. The V and J ends lost 0 bases and 7 bases respectively, with 11 bases between them. The CDR3 spans 14 residues. CDR3 nucleotide sequence: TGTGCCAGCTCACCACCGTCTAGCTGGCATACGCAGTATTTT. Its translation: CASSPPSSWHTQYF.

This chain uses TRBV28 with TRBJ1-2, with 8 bases aligning to TRBD1. This CDR3 is built from 15 residues. Germline V gives CDR1 MDHEN, CDR2 SYDVKM. The junction had 6 bases not matched to a gene; V was cut back by 6 bases and J by 0 bases. The CDR3 sequence: CASRSTGVANYGYTF. The CDR3 DNA reads as TGTGCCAGCAGATCGACAGGGGTCGCTAACTATGGCTACACCTTC.

The rearrangement uses TRBV6-1 and TRBJ1-1, with 10 nucleotides matching TRBD1. Trimming cost V 7 bases and J 3 bases; bases outside gene matches: 8. CDR3 size: 15 residues. Germline V CDR1 and CDR2: MNHNS, SASEGT. In DNA, the CDR3 is TGTGCCAGCATACCCCGGACAGGGGGGCACACTGAAGCTTTCTTT. Protein product: CASIPRTGGHTEAFF.

The chain has TRBV5-5 and TRBJ2-1; the D gene is possibly TRBD2 (6 bases). The ends were cut back, 0 bases at V and 6 bases at J, with 13 bases in the middle. Germline lookup yields CDR1 SGHKS and CDR2 YYEKEE (reference sequence). This CDR3 comprises 15 residues. This chain's CDR3 is CASSLAHGGTNEQFF. The CDR3 nucleotides read TGTGCCAGCAGCTTGGCCCACGGAGGGACCAATGAGCAGTTCTTC.

This sequence joins TRBV19 and TRBJ2-7; 9 nucleotides align to TRBD2. Trimming cost V 7 bases and J 2 bases; bases outside gene matches: 9. Germline V CDR1 and CDR2: LNHDA, SQIVND (reference sequence). This CDR3 comprises 15 residues. For the CDR3, the DNA is TGTGCCAGTACCACGAGGGCGGGAGGGCCCTACGAGCAGTACTTC. Translation: CASTTRAGGPYEQYF.

This clone was recorded a few times. The gene calls are TRBV5-1 and TRBJ1-6; D may be TRBD1 (6 bases). The CDR3 length is 14 residues. CDR1 and CDR2 (germline): SGHRS, YFSETQ. With 2 bases removed from V and 10 bases from J, the gap between germline ends came to 13 bases. CDR3 nucleotides: TGCGCCAGCAGCTTTGAAAAGGGACAATCACCCCTCCACTTT. As protein: CASSFEKGQSPLHF.

This chain links TRBV15 with TRBJ2-6, with D uncertain. CDR1 LNHNV and CDR2 YYDKDF come from the germline V gene (reference sequence). This CDR3 has 17 residues. With 0 bases removed from V and 0 bases from J, the gap between germline ends came to 9 bases. The CDR3: CATSRDPAGSGANVLTF. CDR3 nucleotides: TGTGCCACCAGCAGAGATCCGGCAGGCTCTGGGGCCAACGTCCTGACTTTC. The full variable domain, in which reference TRBV15 and TRBJ2-6 provide the parts outside the CDR3, is DAMVIQNPRYQVTQFGKPVTLSCSQTLNHNVMYWYQQKSSQAPKLLFHYYDKDFNNEADTPDNFQSRRPNTSFCFLDIRSPGLGDTAMYLCATSRDPAGSGANVLTFGAGSRLTVL.

The chain has TRBV28 and TRBJ1-5; a weak D match, TRBD1 (5 bases). The CDR3 is made up of 14 amino acids. The V end lost 7 bases, the J end lost 0 bases, and 10 bases lay between the germline ends. Germline assignment: CDR1 MDHEN and CDR2 SYDVKM. The chain's CDR3 is CASIRGNSNQPQHF. CDR3 in DNA: TGTGCCAGCATTCGGGGGAATAGCAATCAGCCCCAGCATTTT.

This clone has just a few counts. The chain combines TRBV4-3 with TRBJ2-4; TRBD1 aligns across 8 bases. V gave up 0 bases and J gave up 8 bases; unmatched junction bases: 3. Germline CDR1 is LGHNA and CDR2 is YSLEER. This CDR3 contains 14 residues. The CDR3: CASSQDRGLDIQYF. The CDR3, as DNA: TGCGCCAGCAGCCAAGACAGGGGGCTTGACATTCAGTACTTC.

The chain is built from TRBV6-5 and TRBJ2-3; D might be TRBD1 (7 bases). Trimming cost V 2 bases and J 5 bases, with 11 bases left between them. From germline, CDR1 is MNHEY and CDR2 SVGAGI. This CDR3 has 14 residues. The DNA of the CDR3 is TGTGCCAGCAGTTACCACAGGGGAGGAGATACGCAGTATTTT. This sequence encodes CASSYHRGGDTQYF.